This record looks at one TCR beta chain sequence and its context. CDR1 SGHRS and CDR2 YFSETQ come from the germline V gene. CDR3 length equals 14 residues. With 4 bases clipped from V and 2 bases from J, the junction kept 2 bases outside the gene matches. These data are taken from a study of blood T cell repertoires in COVID-19. About the study: The origin of the acute and convalescent COVID-19 samples was the United States, Italy and Spain. From T cells, B-cell-depleted T cells, or PBMCs came the material, which was cDNA or gDNA.

In the authors' methods: Amplification of reference gene primers was used by the study to estimate nucleated cell counts. The protocol was immunoSEQ multiplex PCR, while the TCRdb copy is restricted to in-frame clones and leaves out a portion. V, J and clone size are taken as reported in that table, and D and trimming were inferred from the DNA itself. The table has about 97,000 clones, around 92% seen once; the top ten hold around 5.8%. The sequencing sample was made of peripheral blood. V is TRBV5-1 and J is TRBJ2-1, with 8 nucleotides matching TRBD2. This receptor was identified in a man aged 50 to 59 with active COVID-19. The CDR3, as DNA: TGCGCCAGCAGCGCGGGACTAGCCTACAATGAGCAGTTCTTC. This gives the protein CASSAGLAYNEQFF.